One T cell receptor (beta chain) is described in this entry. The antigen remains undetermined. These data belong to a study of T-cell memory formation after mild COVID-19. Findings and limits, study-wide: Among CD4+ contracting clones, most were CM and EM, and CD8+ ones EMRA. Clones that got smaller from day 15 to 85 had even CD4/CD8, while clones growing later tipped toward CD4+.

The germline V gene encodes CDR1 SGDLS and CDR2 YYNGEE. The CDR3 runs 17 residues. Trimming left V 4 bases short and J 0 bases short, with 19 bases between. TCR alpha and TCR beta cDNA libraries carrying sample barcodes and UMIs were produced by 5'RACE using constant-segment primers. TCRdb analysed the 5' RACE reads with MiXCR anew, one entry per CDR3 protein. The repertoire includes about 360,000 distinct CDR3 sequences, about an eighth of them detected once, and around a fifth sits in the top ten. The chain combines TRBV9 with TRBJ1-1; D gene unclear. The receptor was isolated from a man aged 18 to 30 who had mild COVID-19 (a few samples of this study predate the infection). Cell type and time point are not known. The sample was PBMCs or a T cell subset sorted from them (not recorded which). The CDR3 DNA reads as TGTGCCAGCAGCTCACATTTGGGAGAGGTCTTGAACACTGAAGCTTTCTTT. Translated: CASSSHLGEVLNTEAFF.